These 21 T cell receptor beta chains were sequenced from one sample in a study of shared clonotypes between healthy human individuals. The protocol was immunoSEQ multiplex PCR, while the TCRdb copy is restricted to in-frame clones and leaves out a portion. The table has around 2.1 million clones, under 95% seen once; the top ten hold around 1.7%. CD45RO negativity and positive selection for CCR7 defined naive CD8 cells, a population that excluded terminally differentiated effector memory CD45RA+ cells. The sequencing input was naive CD8+ T cells from PBMCs. These receptors were collected from a young man in good health. Some clones in this sample may be carry-over from other donors' samples.

This rearrangement joins TRBV11-2 to TRBJ1-4; D is uncertain. Germline values: CDR1 SGHAT, CDR2 FQNNGV. The CDR3 has 13 residues. Between the trimmed V and J ends, which lost 1 base and 15 bases, there was a span of 15 bases. The CDR3 region is CASSLGVGSWVFF. In DNA, the CDR3 is TGTGCCAGCAGCTTAGGAGTGGGGAGCTGGGTGTTTTTT.

The chain recombines TRBV10-1 with TRBJ2-3, with no clear D. The CDR3 is 12 amino acids. The germline V gene encodes CDR1 WNHNN and CDR2 SYGVQD (reference sequence). With 6 bases removed from V and 6 bases from J, the gap between germline ends came to 10 bases. This CDR3 is CASRDDGDTQYF. The DNA for the CDR3 is TGCGCCAGCAGGGACGACGGGGATACGCAGTATTTT.

This chain connects TRBV10-2 to TRBJ2-1; TRBD2 agrees at 7 bases. The germline V gene encodes CDR1 WSHSY and CDR2 SAAADI. V lost 7 bases and J lost 10; bases outside the gene matches: 13. The CDR3 spans 14 residues. The CDR3 sequence is CASKPAGSALEQFF. DNA of the CDR3: TGCGCCAGCAAGCCAGCGGGATCGGCATTGGAGCAGTTCTTC.

Remarks on this clone: This same CDR3 is encoded by further DNA sequences in the sample. The CDR3 is CASSASGDYNEQFF. CDR3 nucleotides: TGTGCCAGCAGCGCTAGCGGGGACTACAATGAGCAGTTCTTC. The rearrangement uses TRBV9 and TRBJ2-1; 9 bases map to TRBD2. Germline assignment: CDR1 SGDLS and CDR2 YYNGEE. The CDR3 is 14 amino acids. V shed 3 bases, J shed 3 bases, and the junction held 1 base outside the gene matches.

This clone was recorded a few times. The V gene is TRBV9, the J gene TRBJ1-1; a weak D match, TRBD1 (5 bases). Germline loops: CDR1 SGDLS, CDR2 YYNGEE. The CDR3 has 14 residues. V shed 4 bases and J shed 4 bases, with 14 bases lying between them. The CDR3 DNA is TGTGCCAGCAGCCCGCTCAGGGATCCCACTGAAGCTTTCTTT. Amino acids: CASSPLRDPTEAFF.

This clone was recorded once. J is TRBJ2-7 and V is TRBV28; TRBD2 agrees at 9 bases. Per germline, CDR1 MDHEN and CDR2 SYDVKM. This CDR3 spans 15 amino acids. The V and J ends lost 4 bases and 3 bases, in that order; junction bases with no gene match: 7. The DNA of the CDR3 is TGTGCCAGCAGTTCAAGACTAGCGGAGAACTACGAGCAGTACTTC. Protein sequence: CASSSRLAENYEQYF. The full variable domain, its missing parts supplied by reference TRBV28 and TRBJ2-7, is DVKVTQSSRYLVKRTGEKVFLECVQDMDHENMFWYRQDPGLGLRLIYFSYDVKMKEKGDIPEGYSVSREKKERFSLILESASTNQTSMYLCASSSRLAENYEQYFGPGTRLTVT.

The rearrangement uses TRBV27 and TRBJ2-2; 8 bases are shared with TRBD1. Unmatched junction bases numbered 10, after V lost 8 bases and J lost 2 bases. Germline V gene lookup returns CDR1 MNHEY and CDR2 SMNVEV (reference sequence). The CDR3 runs to 16 residues. The CDR3 spells CASYPSRGPNTGELFF. CDR3 DNA: TGTGCCAGCTATCCATCCAGGGGGCCTAACACCGGGGAGCTGTTTTTT.

V gene TRBV4-3 combines with J gene TRBJ2-1; 7 bases map to TRBD2. The CDR3 runs to 16 residues. The germline gives CDR1 LGHNA, CDR2 YSLEER. V gave up 3 bases and J gave up 3 bases; unmatched junction bases: 8. CDR3 protein: CASSQGLAAIYNEQFF. CDR3 nucleotides: TGCGCCAGCAGCCAGGGTCTAGCGGCTATCTACAATGAGCAGTTCTTC.

The CDR3 DNA follows: TGTGCCAGCAGTTACGTCGACAGCCAAGAAGAGACCCAGTACTTC. It encodes CASSYVDSQEETQYF. This chain connects TRBV6-5 to TRBJ2-5, with a tentative D call TRBD1 (5 bases). Germline assignment: CDR1 MNHEY and CDR2 SVGAGI. Trimming stripped 2 bases from V and 3 bases from J, with 13 bases between. The CDR3 is 15 amino acids.

Turning to this clone: Other nucleotide sequences in the sample specify the same CDR3. The chain combines TRBV28 with TRBJ1-2; a weak D match, TRBD1 (5 bases). The germline V gene encodes CDR1 MDHEN and CDR2 SYDVKM. Trimming left V 5 bases short and J 6 bases short, with 16 bases between. The CDR3 is 14 amino acids. The CDR3 sequence is CASSPREGLNGYTF. CDR3 in DNA: TGTGCCAGCAGTCCTCGGGAGGGGCTCAATGGCTACACCTTC.

The CDR3 DNA is TGCGCCAGCAGCCCTAGGACAGGGGACTACGAGCAGTACTTC. Its translation: CASSPRTGDYEQYF. This rearrangement joins TRBV5-1 to TRBJ2-7; TRBD1 agrees at 9 bases. J lost 3 bases, V lost 4 bases, and 5 bases had no gene match. The CDR3 sequence is 14 residues long. Per the germline V gene, CDR1 is SGHRS and CDR2 is YFSETQ.

This chain uses TRBV5-4 with TRBJ1-2; TRBD1 might be the D (5 bases). Per germline, CDR1 SGHNT and CDR2 YYREEE (reference sequence). V gave up 4 bases and J gave up 2 bases, with 9 bases separating them. This CDR3 contains 13 residues. The CDR3 sequence: CASSPTENYGYTF. CDR3 coding DNA: TGTGCCAGCAGCCCGACAGAGAACTATGGCTACACCTTC. The whole variable domain, remainder taken from reference TRBV5-4 and TRBJ1-2, is ETGVTQSPTHLIKTRGQQVTLRCSSQSGHNTVSWYQQALGQGPQFIFQYYREEENGRGNFPPRFSGLQFPNYSSELNVNALELDDSALYLCASSPTENYGYTFGSGTRLTVV.

V and J are TRBV9 and TRBJ2-3; no firm D call. V lost 1 base and J 1 base, leaving 10 bases between the germline ends. The CDR3 totals 15 residues. CDR1 SGDLS and CDR2 YYNGEE come from the germline V gene. CDR3 loop: CASSVNLAGTDTQYF. Written as DNA, the CDR3 is TGTGCCAGCAGCGTAAATCTTGCAGGCACAGATACGCAGTATTTT.

The V gene is TRBV7-9, the J gene TRBJ2-7; 7 bases agree with TRBD1. Per the germline V gene, CDR1 is SEHNR and CDR2 is FQNEAQ (reference sequence). This CDR3 region has 15 residues. Germline trimming cut 5 bases from V and 2 bases from J; bases unmatched to any gene: 9. CDR3 bases: TGTGCCAGCAGCCCAAGACAGGGTCCAACCTACGAGCAGTACTTC. This codes for CASSPRQGPTYEQYF.

The genes are TRBV11-3 and TRBJ2-1; TRBD2 agrees at 13 bases. Germline V gene sequence: CDR1 SGHNT, CDR2 YENEEA. V was pared by 4 bases and J by 9 bases, with 6 bases of the junction left unmatched. The CDR3 has 15 amino acids. CDR3 coding DNA: TGTGCCAGCAGCTCGCGGACTAGCGGGAGCCCTGAGCAGTTCTTC. Protein product: CASSSRTSGSPEQFF.

V is TRBV28 and J is TRBJ2-3; D is ambiguous. Germline-derived CDR1 and CDR2 are MDHEN and SYDVKM. Trimming pared 5 bases from V and 0 bases from J, leaving 12 bases between. The CDR3 totals 15 residues. The CDR3 nucleotides are TGTGCCAGCAGTACCCTGGACGCTAGCACAGATACGCAGTATTTT. Amino acid sequence: CASSTLDASTDTQYF.

The genes are TRBV11-3 and TRBJ2-1, with D possibly called TRBD1 or TRBD2 (6 bases each). The CDR3 totals 16 residues. Per the germline V gene, CDR1 is SGHNT and CDR2 is YENEEA. V lost 5 bases, J lost 7 bases, and 21 bases lay in between. For the CDR3, the DNA is TGTGCCAGCAGCCGGTACGGGGGCTCCGCGGTGAATGAGCAGTTCTTC. Translated: CASSRYGGSAVNEQFF.

The V and J genes are TRBV7-3 and TRBJ2-1; TRBD2 matches 12 bases. The trim removed 5 bases at V and 6 bases at J, leaving 14 bases unmatched. The CDR3 is 18 residues long. Germline lookup yields CDR1 SGHTA and CDR2 FQGTGA. CDR3 residues: CASSPGRWGLAGLNEQFF. CDR3 coding DNA: TGTGCCAGCAGCCCGGGAAGATGGGGACTAGCGGGTCTCAATGAGCAGTTCTTC.

The rearrangement uses TRBV5-8 and TRBJ2-1; TRBD1 aligns across 7 bases. Unmatched junction bases numbered 1, after V lost 7 bases and J lost 6 bases. The CDR3 extends over 11 amino acids. CDR1 is SGHTS and CDR2 is YDEGEE in the germline V gene. For the CDR3, the DNA is TGTGCCAGCCCAGGGGGCAATGAGCAGTTCTTC. This encodes CASPGGNEQFF.

This clone has only a few counts. V is TRBV4-2 and J is TRBJ2-2; D is perhaps TRBD1 or TRBD2 (5 bases each). V lost 0 bases to trimming and J lost 8 bases, with 13 bases between them. The CDR3 is 15 residues long. Germline values: CDR1 LGHNA, CDR2 YNFKEQ. The CDR3 DNA reads TGTGCCAGCAGCCAAGATCACCAGGGACGAGGGGAGCTGTTTTTT. Protein product: CASSQDHQGRGELFF.

This clone was detected only once. V and J are TRBV4-2 and TRBJ1-3; D remains unclear. Trimming cost V 3 bases and J 3 bases, with 18 bases left between them. The CDR3 is 17 amino acids. CDR1 is LGHNA, CDR2 YNFKEQ, per germline. This CDR3 reads CASSHPTDGYLGNTIYF. CDR3 sequence (DNA): TGTGCCAGCAGCCATCCGACCGACGGATATCTTGGAAACACCATATATTTT.